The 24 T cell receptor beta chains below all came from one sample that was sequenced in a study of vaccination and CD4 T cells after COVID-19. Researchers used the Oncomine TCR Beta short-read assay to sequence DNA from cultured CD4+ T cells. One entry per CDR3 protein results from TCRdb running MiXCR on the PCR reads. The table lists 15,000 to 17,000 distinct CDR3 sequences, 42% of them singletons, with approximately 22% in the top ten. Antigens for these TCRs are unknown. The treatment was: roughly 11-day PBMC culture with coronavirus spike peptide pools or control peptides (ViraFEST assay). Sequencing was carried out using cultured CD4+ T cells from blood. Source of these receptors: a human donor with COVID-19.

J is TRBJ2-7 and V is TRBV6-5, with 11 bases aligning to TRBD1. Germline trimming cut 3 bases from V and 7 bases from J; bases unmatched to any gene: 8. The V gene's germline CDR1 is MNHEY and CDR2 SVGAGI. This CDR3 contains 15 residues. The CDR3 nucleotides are TGTGCCAGCAGTTATCAAGGACAGGGGGCGGTTGAGCAGTACTTC. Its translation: CASSYQGQGAVEQYF.

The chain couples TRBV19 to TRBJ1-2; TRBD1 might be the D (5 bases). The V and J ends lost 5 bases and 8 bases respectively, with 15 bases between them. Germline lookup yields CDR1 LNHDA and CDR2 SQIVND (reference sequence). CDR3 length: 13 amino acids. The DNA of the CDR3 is TGTGCCAGTAGTGGCGGGGGAAGGGGCGGCTACACCTTC. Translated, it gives CASSGGGRGGYTF.

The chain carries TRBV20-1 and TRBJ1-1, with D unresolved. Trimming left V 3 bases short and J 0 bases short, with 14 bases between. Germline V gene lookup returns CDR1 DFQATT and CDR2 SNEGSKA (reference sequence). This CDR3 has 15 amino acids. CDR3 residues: CSARESAQMNTEAFF. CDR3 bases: TGCAGTGCTAGGGAGAGCGCTCAGATGAACACTGAAGCTTTCTTT.

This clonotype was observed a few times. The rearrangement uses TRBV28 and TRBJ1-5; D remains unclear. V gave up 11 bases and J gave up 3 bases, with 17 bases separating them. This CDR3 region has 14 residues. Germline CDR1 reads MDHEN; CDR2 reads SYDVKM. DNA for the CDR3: TGTGCCGGCCAGATGTCGGGGTCCAATCAGCCCCAGCATTTT. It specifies CAGQMSGSNQPQHF. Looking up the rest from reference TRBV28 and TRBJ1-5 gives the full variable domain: DVKVTQSSRYLVKRTGEKVFLECVQDMDHENMFWYRQDPGLGLRLIYFSYDVKMKEKGDIPEGYSVSREKKERFSLILESASTNQTSMYLCAGQMSGSNQPQHFGDGTRLSIL.

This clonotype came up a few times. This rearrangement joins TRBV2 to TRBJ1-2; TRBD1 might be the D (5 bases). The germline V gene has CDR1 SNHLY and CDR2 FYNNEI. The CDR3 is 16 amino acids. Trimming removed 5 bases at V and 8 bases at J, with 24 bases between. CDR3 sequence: CASSPRPGRSSGGYTF. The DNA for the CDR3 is TGTGCCAGCAGTCCCCGCCCGGGACGGAGCAGCGGGGGCTACACCTTC.

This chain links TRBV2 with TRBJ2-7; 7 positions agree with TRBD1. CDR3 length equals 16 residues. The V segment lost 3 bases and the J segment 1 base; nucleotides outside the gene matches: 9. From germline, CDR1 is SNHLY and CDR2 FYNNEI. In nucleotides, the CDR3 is TGTGCCAGCAGTGACCTATCCCAGGGGGTTTCCTACGAGCAGTACTTC. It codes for CASSDLSQGVSYEQYF.

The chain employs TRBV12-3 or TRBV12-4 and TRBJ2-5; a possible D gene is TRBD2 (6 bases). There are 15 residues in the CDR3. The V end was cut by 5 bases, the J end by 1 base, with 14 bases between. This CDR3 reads CASSAGGGFQETQYF. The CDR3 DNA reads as TGTGCCAGCAGTGCTGGCGGAGGGTTCCAAGAGACCCAGTACTTC.

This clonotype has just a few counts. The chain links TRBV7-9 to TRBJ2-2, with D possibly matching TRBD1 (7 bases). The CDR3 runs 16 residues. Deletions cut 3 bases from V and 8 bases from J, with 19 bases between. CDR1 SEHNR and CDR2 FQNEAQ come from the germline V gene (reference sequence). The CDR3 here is CASSFSRGVLAGELFF. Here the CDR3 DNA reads TGTGCCAGCAGCTTCAGCAGGGGGGTACTGGCTGGGGAGCTGTTTTTT. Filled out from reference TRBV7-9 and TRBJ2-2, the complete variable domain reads DTGVSQNPRHKITKRGQNVTFRCDPISEHNRLYWYRQTLGQGPEFLTYFQNEAQLEKSRLLSDRFSAERPKGSFSTLEIQRTEQGDSAMYLCASSFSRGVLAGELFFGEGSRLTVL.

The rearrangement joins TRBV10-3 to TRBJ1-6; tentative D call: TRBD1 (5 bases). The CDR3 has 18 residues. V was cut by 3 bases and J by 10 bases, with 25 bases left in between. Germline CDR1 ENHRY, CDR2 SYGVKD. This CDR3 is CAISDIRFGQGFRSPLHF. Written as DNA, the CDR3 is TGTGCCATCAGTGATATCCGTTTTGGTCAGGGATTCCGATCACCCCTCCACTTT.

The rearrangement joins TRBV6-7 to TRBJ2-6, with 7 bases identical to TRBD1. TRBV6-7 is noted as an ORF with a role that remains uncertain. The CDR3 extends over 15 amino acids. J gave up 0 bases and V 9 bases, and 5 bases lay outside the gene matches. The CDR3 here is CARKTGDSGANVLTF. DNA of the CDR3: TGTGCCAGAAAAACAGGGGACTCTGGGGCCAACGTCCTGACTTTC.

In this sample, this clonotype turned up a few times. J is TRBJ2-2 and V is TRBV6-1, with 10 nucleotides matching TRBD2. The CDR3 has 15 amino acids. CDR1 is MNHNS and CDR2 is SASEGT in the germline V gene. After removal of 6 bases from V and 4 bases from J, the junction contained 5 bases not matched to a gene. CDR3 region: CASRIAGGPTGELFF. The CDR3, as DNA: TGTGCCAGCAGAATAGCGGGGGGACCCACCGGGGAGCTGTTTTTT.

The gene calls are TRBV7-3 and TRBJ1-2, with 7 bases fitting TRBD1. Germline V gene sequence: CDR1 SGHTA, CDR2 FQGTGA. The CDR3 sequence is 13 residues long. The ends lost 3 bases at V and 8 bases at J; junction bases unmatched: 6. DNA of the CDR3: TGTGCCAGCAGCTTGGGGGGGACAGTAGGCTACACCTTC. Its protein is CASSLGGTVGYTF.

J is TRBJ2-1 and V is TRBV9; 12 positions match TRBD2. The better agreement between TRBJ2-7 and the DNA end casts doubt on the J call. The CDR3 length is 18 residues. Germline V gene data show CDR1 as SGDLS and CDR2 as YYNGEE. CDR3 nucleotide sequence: TGTGCCAGCAGCGTAGCCCTAGCGGGGGGGCGAAGCTCCTACGAGCAGTACTTC. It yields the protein CASSVALAGGRSSYEQYF.

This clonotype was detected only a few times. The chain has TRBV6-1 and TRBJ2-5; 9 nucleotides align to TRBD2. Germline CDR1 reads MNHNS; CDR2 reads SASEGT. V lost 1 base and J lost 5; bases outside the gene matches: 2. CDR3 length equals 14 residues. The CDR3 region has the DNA TGTGCCAGCAGTGAAGGGGGACTAGCCGAGACCCAGTACTTC. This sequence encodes CASSEGGLAETQYF.

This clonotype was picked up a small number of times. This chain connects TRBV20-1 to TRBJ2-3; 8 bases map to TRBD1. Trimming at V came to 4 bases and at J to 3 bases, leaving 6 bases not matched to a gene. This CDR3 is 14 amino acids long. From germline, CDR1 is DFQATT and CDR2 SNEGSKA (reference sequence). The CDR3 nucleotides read TGCAGTGCTAACCCCAGGGGGCTTACAGATACGCAGTATTTT. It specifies CSANPRGLTDTQYF.

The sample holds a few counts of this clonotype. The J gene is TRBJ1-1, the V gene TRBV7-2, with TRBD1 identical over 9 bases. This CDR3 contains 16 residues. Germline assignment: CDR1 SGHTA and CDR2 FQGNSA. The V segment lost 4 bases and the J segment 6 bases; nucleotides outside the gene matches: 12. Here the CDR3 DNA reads TGTGCCAGCAGCTCTTCACCACAGGGGGCCTCGGCTGAAGCTTTCTTT. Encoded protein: CASSSSPQGASAEAFF.

CDR3 in amino acids: CASSRNSGFYGYTF. The CDR3 bases are TGTGCCAGCAGCCGGAATTCAGGGTTCTATGGCTACACCTTC. V gene TRBV14 combines with J gene TRBJ1-2; tentative D call: TRBD1 (5 bases). CDR1 is SGHDN and CDR2 is FVKESK in the germline V gene. The CDR3 extends over 14 amino acids. V was shortened by 4 bases and J by 4 bases, with 13 bases between the two germline ends.

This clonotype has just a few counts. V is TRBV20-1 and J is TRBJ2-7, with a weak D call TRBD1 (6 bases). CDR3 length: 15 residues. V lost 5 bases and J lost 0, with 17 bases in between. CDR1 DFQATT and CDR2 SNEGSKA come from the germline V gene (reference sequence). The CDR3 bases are TGCAGTGCTCGGGGACAAGGGGATAGCTCCTACGAGCAGTACTTC. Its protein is CSARGQGDSSYEQYF.

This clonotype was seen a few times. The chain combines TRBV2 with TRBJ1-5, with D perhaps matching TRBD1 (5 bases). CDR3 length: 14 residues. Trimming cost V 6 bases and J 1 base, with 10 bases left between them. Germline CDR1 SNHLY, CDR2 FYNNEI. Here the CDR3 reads CASRGRVSNQPQHF. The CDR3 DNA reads TGTGCCAGCAGAGGCAGGGTCAGCAATCAGCCCCAGCATTTT.

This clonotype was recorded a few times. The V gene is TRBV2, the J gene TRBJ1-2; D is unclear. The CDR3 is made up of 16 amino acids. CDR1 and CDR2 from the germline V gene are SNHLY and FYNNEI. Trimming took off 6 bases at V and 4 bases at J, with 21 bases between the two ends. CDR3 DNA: TGTGCCAGCAGAGACTACCGGGTCCTACAAATCTATGGCTACACCTTC. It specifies CASRDYRVLQIYGYTF.

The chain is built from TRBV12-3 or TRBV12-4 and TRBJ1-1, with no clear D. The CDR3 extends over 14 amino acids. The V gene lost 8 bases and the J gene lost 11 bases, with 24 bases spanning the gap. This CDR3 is CASLDTWAGERAFF. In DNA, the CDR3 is TGTGCCAGCTTAGACACTTGGGCGGGCGAGAGGGCTTTCTTT.

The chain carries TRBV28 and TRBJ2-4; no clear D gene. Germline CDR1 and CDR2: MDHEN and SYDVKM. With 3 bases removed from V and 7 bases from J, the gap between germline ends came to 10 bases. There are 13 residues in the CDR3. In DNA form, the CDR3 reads TGTGCCAGCAGTTTCGTACAGCCTAACATTCAGTACTTC. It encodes CASSFVQPNIQYF. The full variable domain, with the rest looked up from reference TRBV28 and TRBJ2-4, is DVKVTQSSRYLVKRTGEKVFLECVQDMDHENMFWYRQDPGLGLRLIYFSYDVKMKEKGDIPEGYSVSREKKERFSLILESASTNQTSMYLCASSFVQPNIQYFGAGTRLSVL.

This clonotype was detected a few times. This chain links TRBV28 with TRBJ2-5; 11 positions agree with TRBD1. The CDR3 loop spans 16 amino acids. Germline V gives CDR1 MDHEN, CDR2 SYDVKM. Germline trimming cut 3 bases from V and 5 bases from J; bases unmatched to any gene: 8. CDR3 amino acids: CASSFSRTGGKETQYF. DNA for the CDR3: TGTGCCAGCAGTTTCTCCCGGACAGGGGGCAAGGAGACCCAGTACTTC.

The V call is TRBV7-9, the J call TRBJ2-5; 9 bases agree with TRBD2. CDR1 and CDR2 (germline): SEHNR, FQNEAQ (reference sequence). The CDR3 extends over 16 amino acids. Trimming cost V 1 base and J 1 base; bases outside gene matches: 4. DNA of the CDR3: TGTGCCAGCAGCTTAGGGGCGGGGGGGGTCCAAGAGACCCAGTACTTC. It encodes CASSLGAGGVQETQYF.